The 25 T cell receptor beta chains listed next were all sequenced from one sample in a study of shared clonotypes between healthy human individuals. Produced via immunoSEQ multiplex PCR; TCRdb's table is partial and in-frame only. The sample has approximately 510,000 clones, less than 85% seen once. Material: PBMCs. Source of these receptors: a woman in her thirties or forties in good health. Some clones in this sample may be carry-over from other donors' samples.

The V gene is TRBV30, the J gene TRBJ1-2; D remains unclear. CDR1 is GTSNPN, CDR2 SVGIG, per germline (reference sequence). Trimming pared 0 bases from V and 10 bases from J, leaving 15 bases between. The length of the CDR3 is 13 residues. Here the CDR3 DNA reads TGTGCCTGGAGTGTACTTTTCAGACGGGACTACACCTTC. Translated, it gives CAWSVLFRRDYTF.

This clone has just one count. The V gene is TRBV28, the J gene TRBJ1-1; TRBD1 matches 7 bases. J lost 4 bases, V lost 6 bases, and 11 bases had no gene match. The CDR3 sequence is 15 residues long. The germline gives CDR1 MDHEN, CDR2 SYDVKM. The CDR3 DNA is TGTGCCAGCAGGGGAGACAGGGTGGGGGTCACTGAAGCTTTCTTT. This codes for CASRGDRVGVTEAFF.

The chain joins TRBV9 to TRBJ2-3; TRBD2 matches at 9 bases. With V trimmed by 4 bases and J by 4 bases, 10 bases remained unmatched. This CDR3 has 16 amino acids. CDR1 is SGDLS and CDR2 is YYNGEE in the germline V gene. The CDR3 protein is CASSPPRREGSDTQYF. For the CDR3, the DNA is TGTGCCAGCAGCCCACCGAGGCGGGAGGGCTCAGATACGCAGTATTTT. Full variable domain (outside the CDR3, taken from reference TRBV9 and TRBJ2-3): DSGVTQTPKHLITATGQRVTLRCSPRSGDLSVYWYQQSLDQGLQFLIQYYNGEERAKGNILERFSAQQFPDLHSELNLSSLELGDSALYFCASSPPRREGSDTQYFGPGTRLTVL.

This chain connects TRBV6-4 to TRBJ2-1, with TRBD2 identical over 11 bases. V was pared by 2 bases and J by 10 bases, with 7 bases of the junction left unmatched. Germline V gene sequence: CDR1 MRHNA, CDR2 SNTAGT. The CDR3 is made up of 15 amino acids. The CDR3, as DNA: TGTGCCAGCAGTGACACGGGACTAGCGGAGAGGGAGCAGTTCTTC. This sequence encodes CASSDTGLAEREQFF.

The rearrangement links TRBV5-1 to TRBJ2-5; a possible D gene is TRBD2 (5 bases). The V gene's germline CDR1 is SGHRS and CDR2 YFSETQ. V shed 0 bases and J shed 1 base, with 10 bases lying between them. This CDR3 has 15 amino acids. Written as DNA, the CDR3 is TGCGCCAGCAGCTTGGAGCGGATGGGCCAAGAGACCCAGTACTTC. Its translation: CASSLERMGQETQYF.

The V and J genes are TRBV9 and TRBJ2-3, with a tentative D call TRBD2 (6 bases). Germline CDR1 SGDLS, CDR2 YYNGEE. The CDR3 spans 16 residues. Trimming took off 0 bases at V and 2 bases at J, with 13 bases between the two ends. The CDR3 DNA is TGTGCCAGCAGCGTAGACCTTAGCGGACACACAGATACGCAGTATTTT. Protein product: CASSVDLSGHTDTQYF.

CDR3 in DNA: TGTGCCAGCGGCGAGGCGGTCTCCTACGAGCAGTACTTC. Translating it yields CASGEAVSYEQYF. The V gene is TRBV7-2, the J gene TRBJ2-7; D ambiguous. The CDR3 totals 13 residues. Trimming took 8 bases from V and 0 from J, leaving 11 bases between them. Germline V gene data show CDR1 as SGHTA and CDR2 as FQGNSA.

This chain links TRBV5-3 with TRBJ2-3; no clear D. TRBV5-3 is an ORF; its function is uncertain. This CDR3 has 12 amino acids. V lost 10 bases to trimming and J lost 2 bases, with 11 bases between them. The CDR3: CAPPLITDTQYF. The CDR3 DNA reads TGTGCCCCCCCCCTGATCACAGATACGCAGTATTTT.

V and J are TRBV30 and TRBJ2-1; 9 nucleotides align to TRBD1. Germline V gene lookup returns CDR1 GTSNPN and CDR2 SVGIG (reference sequence). This CDR3 has 17 amino acids. V dropped 7 bases and J dropped 5; count of bases not matched to a gene: 18. The CDR3: CASHFAPDRGKNNEQFF. CDR3 DNA sequence: TGTGCCTCCCACTTTGCTCCGGACAGGGGCAAAAACAATGAGCAGTTCTTC.

The chain links TRBV5-8 to TRBJ1-3; the D gene is possibly TRBD1 (6 bases). Germline CDR1 SGHTS, CDR2 YDEGEE. V dropped 2 bases and J dropped 3 bases, with 12 bases sitting between them. The CDR3 runs 15 residues. CDR3 sequence (DNA): TGTGCCAGCAGCTTTAAGGGGGAGAGTGGAAACACCATATATTTT. Its translation is CASSFKGESGNTIYF.

The J gene is TRBJ2-2, the V gene TRBV19; TRBD2 might be the D (6 bases). Germline V CDR1 and CDR2: LNHDA, SQIVND (reference sequence). The V end lost 3 bases, the J end lost 3 bases, and 11 bases lay between the germline ends. This CDR3 contains 15 residues. The CDR3 is CASSIWLAHTGELFF. Written as DNA, the CDR3 is TGTGCCAGTAGTATCTGGCTAGCGCACACCGGGGAGCTGTTTTTT.

The genes are TRBV7-7 and TRBJ1-2; possibly TRBD1 for D (6 bases). This CDR3 region has 16 residues. CDR1 SSHAT and CDR2 FNYEAQ come from the germline V gene (reference sequence). Trimming stripped 5 bases from V and 0 bases from J, with 16 bases between. Here the CDR3 reads CASSHEGGHSNYGYTF. The CDR3 DNA reads TGTGCCAGCAGCCACGAGGGGGGGCACTCTAACTATGGCTACACCTTC.

V gene TRBV28 combines with J gene TRBJ2-3, with no clear D. The CDR3 contains 12 residues. The germline CDR1 and CDR2 sequences are MDHEN and SYDVKM. V was clipped by 10 bases and J by 0 bases, with 8 bases between them. The CDR3 nucleotides are TGTGCCACACACGTGAGCACAGATACGCAGTATTTT. As protein: CATHVSTDTQYF.

This clone was found once. The chain employs TRBV7-9 and TRBJ2-4, with 7 bases that match TRBD1. The germline V gene encodes CDR1 SEHNR and CDR2 FQNEAQ (reference sequence). This CDR3 region has 14 residues. V lost 0 bases and J lost 10; bases outside the gene matches: 6. CDR3 nucleotides: TGTGCCAGCAGCTTAGCGGTAGGGGGCCGGATTCAGTACTTC. It specifies CASSLAVGGRIQYF.

V and J are TRBV28 and TRBJ2-5; 14 bases map to TRBD2. The CDR3 length is 17 residues. The ends lost 6 bases at V and 9 bases at J; junction bases unmatched: 15. The germline gives CDR1 MDHEN, CDR2 SYDVKM. The DNA of the CDR3 is TGTGCCAGCAGGCGGGCGGGACTGGGACTAGCGGGGGTTGCCCAGTACTTC. Translation: CASRRAGLGLAGVAQYF.

This chain joins TRBV5-1 and TRBJ1-2; the match to TRBD1 covers 7 bases. Germline V CDR1 and CDR2: SGHRS, YFSETQ. The V gene end was trimmed by 3 bases and the J gene end by 0 bases; junction bases not matched to a gene: 8. The CDR3 covers 16 residues. This CDR3 is CASSSGDSRSNYGYTF. CDR3 coding DNA: TGCGCCAGCAGCTCCGGGGACAGCCGTTCTAACTATGGCTACACCTTC.

This chain links TRBV7-9 with TRBJ2-3; D may be TRBD2 (6 bases). The CDR3 runs 14 residues. Germline CDR1 is SEHNR and CDR2 is FQNEAQ (reference sequence). The ends were cut back, 1 base at V and 4 bases at J, with 9 bases in the middle. The CDR3 loop reads CASSLGGEADTQYF. The CDR3 DNA reads as TGTGCCAGCAGCTTAGGGGGGGAGGCAGATACGCAGTATTTT.

This clone was picked up many times. The chain uses TRBV28 and TRBJ1-5; D gene ambiguous. Trimming took 3 bases from V and 4 from J, leaving 16 bases between them. This CDR3 comprises 16 residues. The germline V gene encodes CDR1 MDHEN and CDR2 SYDVKM. The CDR3 sequence is CASSLTSRIPNQPQHF. The CDR3, as DNA: TGTGCCAGCAGTTTGACCAGCCGCATCCCAAATCAGCCCCAGCATTTT.

The gene calls are TRBV2 and TRBJ2-3; unclear D gene. Germline V gene lookup returns CDR1 SNHLY and CDR2 FYNNEI. The CDR3 runs 13 residues. The ends were cut back, 1 base at V and 4 bases at J, with 6 bases in the middle. CDR3 nucleotide sequence: TGTGCCAGCAGTGAAGGCTGGGCAGATACGCAGTATTTT. It is translated as CASSEGWADTQYF.

The chain recombines TRBV10-3 with TRBJ2-1, with 14 bases that match TRBD2. This CDR3 is built from 17 residues. Germline values: CDR1 ENHRY, CDR2 SYGVKD. Trimming removed 10 bases from V and 0 bases from J; junction bases left unmatched: 8. CDR3 DNA: TGTGCCACCCCCGGGACTAGCGGGAGTAGCTCCTACAATGAGCAGTTCTTC. As protein: CATPGTSGSSSYNEQFF.

In regard to this clone: This same CDR3 is encoded by further DNA sequences in the sample. J is TRBJ2-1 and V is TRBV28; no reliable D call. The CDR3 consists of 14 residues. Germline loops: CDR1 MDHEN, CDR2 SYDVKM. The V gene lost 2 bases and the J gene lost 1 base, with 6 bases spanning the gap. The CDR3 nucleotides are TGTGCCAGCAGTTTAGTTGGGTCCTACAATGAGCAGTTCTTC. Its protein product is CASSLVGSYNEQFF.

The J gene is TRBJ2-1, the V gene TRBV2, with 7 bases identical to TRBD2. Per the germline V gene, CDR1 is SNHLY and CDR2 is FYNNEI. Trimming took 5 bases from V and 12 from J; bases not matched to a gene: 13. The CDR3 has 14 amino acids. In nucleotides, the CDR3 is TGTGCCAGCAGTCCTGGGGGGGACGTCCCCTCGCAGTTCTTC. This sequence encodes CASSPGGDVPSQFF. The whole variable domain, filled in from reference TRBV2 and TRBJ2-1, reads EPEVTQTPSHQVTQMGQEVILRCVPISNHLYFYWYRQILGQKVEFLVSFYNNEISEKSEIFDDQFSVERPDGSNFTLKIRSTKLEDSAMYFCASSPGGDVPSQFFGPGTRLTVL.

This clone was seen a single time. The J gene is TRBJ2-7, the V gene TRBV4-1; D not resolved. The CDR3 is made up of 14 amino acids. Trimming removed 1 base from V and 3 bases from J, with 10 bases in between. CDR1 MGHRA and CDR2 YSYEKL come from the germline V gene. The CDR3 region has the DNA TGCGCCAGCAGCCAAGGAAGGGTAGGCTACGAGCAGTACTTC. Its protein product is CASSQGRVGYEQYF.

The CDR3 region is CASSSDRDQPQHF. In nucleotides, the CDR3 is TGTGCCAGCAGCTCGGACAGGGATCAGCCCCAGCATTTT. V usage is TRBV7-8 and J usage is TRBJ1-5, with TRBD1 identical over 8 bases. With 4 bases clipped from V and 5 bases from J, the junction kept 1 base outside the gene matches. CDR1 is SGHVS, CDR2 FQNEAQ, per germline. The CDR3 spans 13 residues.

This clone was found a few times. The chain links TRBV7-9 to TRBJ2-7; D ambiguous. The CDR3 is 14 amino acids. V shed 1 base and J shed 6 bases, with 13 bases lying between them. Germline CDR1 and CDR2: SEHNR and FQNEAQ (reference sequence). The CDR3 spells CASSLVGVYGEQYF. CDR3 in DNA: TGTGCCAGCAGCTTAGTTGGGGTTTACGGCGAGCAGTACTTC.